The 30 T cell receptor beta chains below were found in one sample sequenced in a study of blood T cell repertoires in COVID-19. This table comes from immunoSEQ multiplex PCR, and its TCRdb copy is limited to in-frame clones, with some not included. The data contain 110,000 to 150,000 clones, around 82% of them seen just once; the ten biggest clones take up 6%. Material for sequencing was PBMCs or T cells enriched from blood (not recorded which). The receptors here all came from a woman aged 45-65 years who had recovered from COVID-19.

This clone was detected a few times. The V call is TRBV5-1, the J call TRBJ1-1, with 7 nucleotides matching TRBD1. From germline, CDR1 is SGHRS and CDR2 YFSETQ. The junction had 7 bases not matched to a gene; V was cut back by 2 bases and J by 9 bases. The CDR3 runs 13 residues. The CDR3 sequence: CASSLLGTDQAFF. CDR3 nucleotides: TGCGCCAGCAGCTTACTAGGGACAGACCAAGCTTTCTTT.

This rearrangement joins TRBV28 to TRBJ1-1, with 7 bases lining up with TRBD1. The CDR3 length is 10 residues. Germline V gene lookup returns CDR1 MDHEN and CDR2 SYDVKM. Germline trimming cut 8 bases from V and 11 bases from J; bases unmatched to any gene: 5. The CDR3 nucleotides read TGTGCCAGCCCCGACAGGGAGGCTTTCTTT. It translates to CASPDREAFF.

A single count supports this clone. The genes are TRBV2 and TRBJ1-5; 9 bases map to TRBD1. The CDR3 spans 14 residues. CDR1 and CDR2 (germline): SNHLY, FYNNEI. J was trimmed by 4 bases and V by 6 bases; bases with no gene match: 4. CDR3 nucleotide sequence: TGTGCCAGCAGGTCCGGGACAGGGAATCAGCCCCAGCATTTT. It translates to CASRSGTGNQPQHF. Together with reference TRBV2 and TRBJ1-5, the CDR3 gives the full variable domain: EPEVTQTPSHQVTQMGQEVILRCVPISNHLYFYWYRQILGQKVEFLVSFYNNEISEKSEIFDDQFSVERPDGSNFTLKIRSTKLEDSAMYFCASRSGTGNQPQHFGDGTRLSIL.

The CDR3 loop is CASSLLAGGIETQYF. As DNA, the CDR3 is TGTGCCAGCAGCTTACTAGCGGGGGGGATAGAGACCCAGTACTTC. The V call is TRBV7-6, the J call TRBJ2-5, with TRBD2 identical over 12 bases. With V trimmed by 2 bases and J by 4 bases, 2 bases remained unmatched. Germline values: CDR1 SGHVS, CDR2 FNYEAQ. CDR3 length: 15 residues.

CDR3 bases: TGTGCCAGCAGGAATTTGGCGGGGGCGATGAATTCACCCCTCCACTTT. Protein product: CASRNLAGAMNSPLHF. V usage is TRBV7-8 and J usage is TRBJ1-6; D possibly corresponds to TRBD1 (6 bases). V lost 6 bases, J lost 7 bases, and 19 bases lay in between. The CDR3 is 16 residues long. CDR1 and CDR2 (germline): SGHVS, FQNEAQ. Based on the CDR3 plus reference TRBV7-8 and TRBJ1-6, the full variable domain is GAGVSQSPRYKVAKRGQDVALRCDPISGHVSLFWYQQALGQGPEFLTYFQNEAQLDKSGLPSDRFFAERPEGSVSTLKIQRTQQEDSAVYLCASRNLAGAMNSPLHFGNGTRLTVT.

The chain recombines TRBV19 with TRBJ1-5; D not certain. The V end lost 1 base, the J end lost 7 bases, and 14 bases lay between the germline ends. The CDR3 totals 15 residues. The germline CDR1 and CDR2 sequences are LNHDA and SQIVND (reference sequence). The CDR3: CASSIGRAGEQPQHF. CDR3 sequence (DNA): TGTGCCAGTAGTATAGGGAGGGCTGGAGAGCAGCCCCAGCATTTT.

The V gene is TRBV9, the J gene TRBJ2-5; D is undetermined. The CDR3 spans 13 residues. Germline V gene data show CDR1 as SGDLS and CDR2 as YYNGEE. V dropped 0 bases and J dropped 4 bases, with 7 bases sitting between them. The CDR3 sequence: CASSVGSGETQYF. The CDR3 DNA is TGTGCCAGCAGCGTAGGCTCGGGAGAGACCCAGTACTTC.

The chain combines TRBV5-8 with TRBJ2-1; the D gene is possibly TRBD2 (5 bases). Germline CDR1 and CDR2: SGHTS and YDEGEE. V lost 0 bases and J 6 bases, leaving 7 bases between the germline ends. This CDR3 region has 13 residues. The CDR3 nucleotides are TGTGCCAGCAGCTTGGGTAGCGTCAATGAGCAGTTCTTC. It specifies CASSLGSVNEQFF.

V gene TRBV5-1 combines with J gene TRBJ2-5; D perhaps matches TRBD2 (6 bases). Germline CDR1 and CDR2: SGHRS and YFSETQ. CDR3 length: 13 amino acids. The V and J ends lost 5 bases and 1 base respectively, with 9 bases between them. This CDR3 reads CASSIAVQETQYF. The CDR3 DNA reads as TGCGCCAGCAGTATAGCGGTCCAAGAGACCCAGTACTTC.

The V and J genes are TRBV9 and TRBJ1-5; D ambiguous. This CDR3 has 15 residues. In germline, CDR1 is SGDLS, CDR2 YYNGEE. V lost 3 bases to trimming and J lost 0 bases, with 10 bases between them. CDR3 nucleotides: TGTGCCAGCAGCGACGACATCCATAGCAATCAGCCCCAGCATTTT. This encodes CASSDDIHSNQPQHF.

This rearrangement joins TRBV6-5 to TRBJ1-3; 8 nucleotides line up with TRBD1. Germline loops: CDR1 MNHEY, CDR2 SVGAGI. Trimming took 10 bases from V and 0 from J; bases not matched to a gene: 8. The CDR3 loop spans 15 amino acids. DNA of the CDR3: TGTGCCACCCGTCTTACAGGGGGCTCTGGAAACACCATATATTTT. It codes for CATRLTGGSGNTIYF.

This clone has just a few counts. An end of the junction differs from the germline gene, which may be a read error. V usage is TRBV5-8 and J usage is TRBJ1-5; 7 bases align to TRBD1. The CDR3 is made up of 15 amino acids. Germline CDR1 is SGHTS and CDR2 is YDEGEE. This CDR3 is CASSLGQLSNQPQHF. In DNA form, the CDR3 reads TGTGCCAGCAGTTTGGGACAGTTGAGCAATCAGCCCCAGCATTTT.

The J gene is TRBJ2-3, the V gene TRBV28, with 9 bases aligning to TRBD2. Per the germline V gene, CDR1 is MDHEN and CDR2 is SYDVKM. There are 15 residues in the CDR3. The J segment lost 2 bases and the V segment lost 8 bases, leaving 8 bases of the junction unmatched. The CDR3, as DNA: TGTGCCAGCGGGGGGACTAGCCCACCCACAGATACGCAGTATTTT. This gives the protein CASGGTSPPTDTQYF.

The V gene is TRBV10-1, the J gene TRBJ2-3; 10 positions match TRBD1. After removal of 3 bases from V and 4 bases from J, the junction contained 4 bases not matched to a gene. Germline V gene sequence: CDR1 WNHNN, CDR2 SYGVQD (reference sequence). The CDR3 is 15 residues long. The CDR3 bases are TGCGCCAGCAGTGATGGGACAGGGGACGCAGATACGCAGTATTTT. It encodes CASSDGTGDADTQYF.

The chain couples TRBV29-1 to TRBJ1-4; unclear D gene. This CDR3 region has 13 residues. V lost 7 bases, J lost 8 bases, and 17 bases lay in between. Germline CDR1 SQVTM, CDR2 ANQGSEA. The CDR3 region has the DNA TGCAGCGCCGGAGGCAGCTACGGGGAAAAACTGTTTTTT. It encodes CSAGGSYGEKLFF.

The gene calls are TRBV24-1 and TRBJ1-2, with 11 positions matching TRBD1. The CDR3 contains 16 residues. The germline CDR1 and CDR2 sequences are KGHDR and SFDVKD. The J segment lost 8 bases and the V segment lost 1 base, leaving 8 bases of the junction unmatched. The CDR3 sequence: CATSDFPGQGAGGYTF. DNA for the CDR3: TGTGCCACCAGTGATTTCCCTGGACAGGGGGCTGGCGGCTACACCTTC.

The chain carries TRBV19 and TRBJ2-7; D is possibly TRBD1 (5 bases). CDR3 size: 16 residues. CDR1 is LNHDA, CDR2 SQIVND, per germline (reference sequence). V lost 9 bases, J lost 1 base, and 22 bases lay in between. CDR3 DNA sequence: TGTGCCAGCCCCCCTCGCCCCCAGCAGGGTTCCTACGAGCAGTACGTC. This codes for CASPPRPQQGSYEQYV.

In DNA, the CDR3 is TGTGCCACCACTCCGACAGGGGGATATGAGCAGTTCTTC. It is translated as CATTPTGGYEQFF. This sequence joins TRBV6-5 and TRBJ2-1; 9 bases map to TRBD1. The CDR3 loop spans 13 amino acids. Trimming at V came to 10 bases and at J to 8 bases, leaving 9 bases not matched to a gene. Germline-derived CDR1 and CDR2 are MNHEY and SVGAGI.

V gene TRBV5-1 combines with J gene TRBJ1-1; 11 bases align to TRBD1. The CDR3 is made up of 15 amino acids. The V gene's germline CDR1 is SGHRS and CDR2 YFSETQ. J was trimmed by 1 base and V by 4 bases; bases with no gene match: 3. Written as DNA, the CDR3 is TGCGCCAGCAGCGGAGGGACAGGGGGGAACACTGAAGCTTTCTTT. This gives the protein CASSGGTGGNTEAFF.

The V gene is TRBV9, the J gene TRBJ1-3, with D possibly being TRBD1 (5 bases). Germline V gives CDR1 SGDLS, CDR2 YYNGEE. The CDR3 loop spans 16 amino acids. V was pared by 0 bases and J by 3 bases, with 13 bases between. CDR3 DNA sequence: TGTGCCAGCAGCGTAGATACAGGACCCGTTGGAAACACCATATATTTT. Protein sequence: CASSVDTGPVGNTIYF.

The chain is built from TRBV7-3 and TRBJ2-1; D unclear. Trimming removed 5 bases from V and 6 bases from J, with 8 bases in between. Germline CDR1 SGHTA, CDR2 FQGTGA. The CDR3 covers 12 residues. The CDR3 DNA reads TGTGCCAGCAGCCCCCCAGGCAATGAGCAGTTCTTC. It encodes CASSPPGNEQFF.

This clone was counted a few times. This rearrangement joins TRBV18 to TRBJ2-1, with 11 bases that match TRBD2. This CDR3 comprises 15 residues. In germline, CDR1 is KGHSH, CDR2 LQKENI. V lost 5 bases, J lost 4 bases, and 4 bases stayed unmatched. The CDR3 region is CASSLAGGPYNEQFF. The CDR3 DNA follows: TGTGCCAGCTCATTAGCGGGGGGGCCATACAATGAGCAGTTCTTC.

The CDR3 loop is CAIGAGPTNTGELFF. Here the CDR3 DNA reads TGTGCCATCGGGGCGGGACCAACGAACACCGGGGAGCTGTTTTTT. This chain uses TRBV10-3 with TRBJ2-2; D may be TRBD2 (6 bases). V was trimmed by 8 bases and J by 0 bases, leaving 13 bases between them. This CDR3 comprises 15 residues. Germline V CDR1 and CDR2: ENHRY, SYGVKD.

This clone was seen only once. The J gene is TRBJ2-1, the V gene TRBV5-1; D is possibly TRBD2 (6 bases). Germline V CDR1 and CDR2: SGHRS, YFSETQ. CDR3 size: 13 residues. With 4 bases removed from V and 9 bases from J, the gap between germline ends came to 14 bases. This CDR3 is CASSAPWGGEQFF. The CDR3 DNA is TGCGCCAGCAGCGCCCCGTGGGGAGGTGAGCAGTTCTTC.

This clone was recorded only once. The chain combines TRBV2 with TRBJ1-6, with 7 bases aligning to TRBD1. Germline V CDR1 and CDR2: SNHLY, FYNNEI. Trimming took 7 bases from V and 8 from J; bases not matched to a gene: 8. The CDR3 length is 14 residues. The CDR3 protein is CASNPGQRDSPLHF. CDR3 coding DNA: TGTGCCAGCAATCCGGGACAGAGGGATTCACCCCTCCACTTT. Combining the CDR3 with reference TRBV2 and TRBJ1-6 gives the whole variable domain EPEVTQTPSHQVTQMGQEVILRCVPISNHLYFYWYRQILGQKVEFLVSFYNNEISEKSEIFDDQFSVERPDGSNFTLKIRSTKLEDSAMYFCASNPGQRDSPLHFGNGTRLTVT.

This chain joins TRBV7-3 and TRBJ1-6; D is uncertain. Germline assignment: CDR1 SGHTA and CDR2 FQGTGA. The CDR3 runs 14 residues. Trimming removed 2 bases from V and 4 bases from J, with 6 bases in between. CDR3 residues: CASSLGPYNSPLHF. CDR3 nucleotides: TGTGCCAGCAGCTTAGGGCCGTATAATTCACCCCTCCACTTT.

CDR3 sequence reads: CASSQGRDRAVYGYTF. The CDR3 nucleotides are TGTGCCAGCAGCCAAGGCCGGGACAGGGCTGTTTATGGCTACACCTTC. This chain connects TRBV3-1 (or the pseudogene TRBV3-2) to TRBJ1-2; TRBD1 agrees at 9 bases. The CDR3 has 16 residues. The germline CDR1 and CDR2 sequences are LGHDT and YNNKEL (reference sequence). J was trimmed by 5 bases and V by 1 base; bases with no gene match: 8.

The chain joins TRBV18 to TRBJ1-1; D not certain. CDR3 length: 13 amino acids. Germline CDR1 reads KGHSH; CDR2 reads LQKENI. Trimming shortened V by 2 bases and J by 1 base, and 5 bases separated the two germline ends. CDR3 residues: CASSPAENTEAFF. DNA of the CDR3: TGTGCCAGCTCACCAGCGGAGAACACTGAAGCTTTCTTT.

CDR3 bases: TGTGCCAGCAGTGAATTTAGCGGGTACCAAGAGACCCAGTACTTC. Its protein product is CASSEFSGYQETQYF. The chain couples TRBV25-1 to TRBJ2-5; TRBD2 agrees at 7 bases. The CDR3 has 15 amino acids. The V gene's germline CDR1 is MGHDK and CDR2 SYGVNS. V lost 1 base, J lost 0 bases, and 2 bases stayed unmatched.

This rearrangement joins TRBV7-9 to TRBJ2-2; D possibly corresponds to TRBD2 (5 bases). Germline V lookup: CDR1 SEHNR, CDR2 FQNEAQ (reference sequence). The CDR3 totals 13 residues. Trimming left V 6 bases short and J 7 bases short, with 12 bases between. CDR3 region: CASRISSGGELFF. In DNA, the CDR3 is TGTGCCAGCAGAATCAGCAGCGGCGGGGAGCTGTTTTTT.